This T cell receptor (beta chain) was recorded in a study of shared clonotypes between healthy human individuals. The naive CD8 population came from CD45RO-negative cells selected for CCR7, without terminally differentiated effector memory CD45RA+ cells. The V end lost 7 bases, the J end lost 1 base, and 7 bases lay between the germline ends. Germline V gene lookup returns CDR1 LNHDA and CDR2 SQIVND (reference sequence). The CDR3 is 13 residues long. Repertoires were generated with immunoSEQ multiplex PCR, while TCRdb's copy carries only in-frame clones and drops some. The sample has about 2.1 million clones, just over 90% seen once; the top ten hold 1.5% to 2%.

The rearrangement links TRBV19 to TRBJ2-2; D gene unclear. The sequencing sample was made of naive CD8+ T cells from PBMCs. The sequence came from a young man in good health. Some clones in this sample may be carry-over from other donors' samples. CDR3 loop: CASTERNTGELFF. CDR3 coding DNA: TGTGCCAGTACTGAGAGGAACACCGGGGAGCTGTTTTTT.